Sequencing of this TCR beta chain was carried out in a study of blood T cells in healthy people across ages (dated by TCRdb to the mid-2010s). For the wider study: In model experiments, roughly one uniquely barcoded TCR beta cDNA molecule per two T cells was captured by template switching. Age-related changes in TCR beta repertoire diversity were measured in the study by deep sequencing normalized with unique cDNA molecular identifiers. Four age groups were formed from the donors: young (average approximately 17 years), middle-aged (around 40), aged (around 68) and long-lived (more than 75). To avoid experimental bias, donors of different ages were distributed randomly across sequencing lanes. The study analyzed two additional independent replicas of 1 million unique cDNA reads from the same blood draw for two donors, one aged 18 to 30 and one aged 80 or older.

General findings and caveats noted by the study authors: The long-lived group showed more naive CD4+ T cells, fewer expanded clones and increased TCR diversity than the aged group, suggesting age selection. Observed TCR beta diversity correlated strongly with the percentage of naive T cells measured by flow cytometry. Estimates of total diversity from one million sequenced T cells were regarded as lower bounds and underestimates. Since profiling was done on bulk unsorted PBMCs, naive and antigen-experienced compartments could not be conclusively compared. Because donor CMV infection status was unknown, age-related changes in expanded clonotypes were potentially confounded. Observed TCR beta diversity per million T cells fell roughly linearly with age, and a significant reduction was already apparent by age around 39.

The roughly 39 donors, aged about 6 to 90 years, were systemically healthy Caucasian individuals from Russia. Each donor gave 8.5 to 10 milliliters of peripheral blood, collected into EDTA-treated Vacutainer tubes. Ficoll-Paque density-gradient centrifugation was used to isolate PBMCs, with at least 6 million obtained per sample. Trizol reagent was used to extract total RNA from the PBMCs, yielding at least 6 micrograms per sample. For every donor, an aliquot of PBMCs went through flow cytometry to measure the percentages of naive CD45RAhigh/CD27high T cells. V was cut back by 0 bases and J by 3 bases, leaving a gap of 13 bases between them. The CDR3 starts with the cysteine, ends with the phenylalanine, and has 16 residues. Only the CDR3 region is kept as DNA, spanning 48 bases read in frame from base 1. The germline V gene provides CDR1 LGHNA and CDR2 YNFKEQ. Preparation of the library involved 5' RACE. Instrument used: Illumina HiSeq 2500. The second PCR ran for about 6 to 11 cycles and used a J-beta primer mix along with a sample-barcoded 5' primer. Each TCR beta cDNA molecule received a unique molecular identifier from a template-switch 5' adaptor carrying 12 random nucleotides. Each sample yielded at least 2.5 million CDR3-containing paired-end reads. All of the RNA was converted into first-strand cDNA using the Mint cDNA synthesis kit, with a TRBC-specific oligonucleotide serving as the primer. Following uracil-DNA glycosylase treatment, all cDNA underwent a first 18-cycle PCR with the universal primers M1SS and BC2_uni_R. The authors' pipeline ran thus. Normalization of each sample was performed by random selection of 1 million high-quality reads, each carrying a distinct molecular identifier. Reads sharing molecular identifiers were discarded rather than binned into consensus sequences. MiTCR, run with a Q25 quality threshold and the strictest error-elimination algorithm, handled CDR3 identification, clonotype clustering and error correction. A nonparametric unseen species model with Euler transformation was used to estimate a lower bound on total TCR beta diversity. In-frame beta chains were kept once TCRdb had trimmed the public reads at Q25 with fastp and called clones with MiXCR. CDR3 protein sequences are deduplicated, and each keeps its most common genes and DNA. The V and J calls were determined by TCRdb, not by the authors. The sample table lists more than 1 million distinct CDR3 sequences, under 45% of them with a count of one. Approximately 17% of the sample is held by the ten biggest clonotypes.

This clonotype was counted at least ten times. It has no known antigen specificity. No base-level quality is on record; no much larger clone is a single base apart. The chain is made from TRBV4-2 and TRBJ2-3; the D gene could be TRBD1 or TRBD2, each one agreeing over 6 bases. Sequencing was carried out using blood. The sequence came from a woman aged 55-70 years in good health. The CDR3 region has the sequence CASSQDWRRGTDTQYF. The nucleotide sequence is given as TGTGCCAGCAGCCAAGATTGGCGGAGGGGGACAGATACGCAGTATTTT.